The next 23 T cell receptor beta chains were all read from a single sample in a study of patients and donors after allogeneic stem cell transplantation. TCRdb reanalysed the RT-PCR reads using MiXCR and keeps one entry per CDR3 protein. Of about 160,000 distinct CDR3 sequences listed, over 35% are singletons. The sample consisted of blood, either unsorted or a sorted T cell fraction (not recorded which). The receptor set was obtained from a human donor who was either an allogeneic HSCT recipient or a stem cell or donor lymphocyte infusion donor (not recorded which). It is not recorded whose cells these are; they may come from a transplant donor.

J is TRBJ2-1 and V is TRBV15; 7 nucleotides match TRBD1. CDR3 size: 14 residues. Germline CDR1 and CDR2: LNHNV and YYDKDF (reference sequence). V gave up 1 base and J gave up 7 bases; unmatched junction bases: 4. The CDR3 nucleotides read TGTGCCACCAGCAGAGGGGACAGCCAAAATGAGCAGTTCTTC. Protein product: CATSRGDSQNEQFF.

The chain recombines TRBV9 with TRBJ2-2; 11 positions agree with TRBD1. The CDR3 runs 15 residues. Trimming cost V 0 bases and J 7 bases; bases outside gene matches: 2. CDR1 is SGDLS, CDR2 YYNGEE, per germline. This chain's CDR3 is CASSVGTGGSGELFF. In nucleotides, the CDR3 is TGTGCCAGCAGCGTAGGGACAGGGGGCAGCGGGGAGCTGTTTTTT.

The chain has TRBV28 and TRBJ2-3; a weak D match, TRBD2 (6 bases). The germline CDR1 and CDR2 sequences are MDHEN and SYDVKM. Trimming removed 5 bases from V and 4 bases from J, with 16 bases in between. The CDR3 runs to 15 residues. The CDR3 spells CASSTLPGRPDTQYF. The CDR3 nucleotides are TGTGCCAGCAGTACACTTCCAGGGAGGCCAGATACGCAGTATTTT.

The chain is built from TRBV28 and TRBJ2-7; D perhaps matches TRBD1 (5 bases). The CDR3 has 15 amino acids. The V end lost 6 bases, the J end lost 0 bases, and 15 bases lay between the germline ends. Germline CDR1 reads MDHEN; CDR2 reads SYDVKM. The CDR3 DNA reads TGTGCCAGCAGGTTTGACACAGGCTACTCCTACGAGCAGTACTTC. Translating gives CASRFDTGYSYEQYF.

The sample holds one count of this clonotype. V and J are TRBV28 and TRBJ2-5, with 10 bases lining up with TRBD2. CDR3 size: 19 residues. Per germline, CDR1 MDHEN and CDR2 SYDVKM. With V trimmed by 3 bases and J by 0 bases, 13 bases remained unmatched. The chain's CDR3 is CASSFPTLAGVSYQETQYF. For the CDR3, the DNA is TGTGCCAGCAGTTTCCCCACGCTAGCGGGGGTTTCCTACCAAGAGACCCAGTACTTC.

The V call is TRBV20-1, the J call TRBJ1-1; unclear D gene. V lost 4 bases and J lost 4, with 13 bases in between. The CDR3 is 13 amino acids. Germline V gene sequence: CDR1 DFQATT, CDR2 SNEGSKA (reference sequence). CDR3 region: CSANPALRTEAFF. The CDR3 coding sequence is TGCAGTGCTAACCCCGCGCTTCGCACTGAAGCTTTCTTT.

The rearrangement joins TRBV6-5 to TRBJ2-1, with 7 bases fitting TRBD2. Germline V CDR1 and CDR2: MNHEY, SVGAGI. The trim removed 5 bases at V and 0 bases at J, leaving 7 bases unmatched. This CDR3 region has 16 residues. CDR3 coding DNA: TGTGCCAGCAGTCCCTTTCTAGCGGTCTCCTACAATGAGCAGTTCTTC. This sequence encodes CASSPFLAVSYNEQFF.

This clonotype was recorded a few times. The chain is built from TRBV5-1 and TRBJ1-1; the D is unclear. CDR3 size: 13 residues. CDR1 SGHRS and CDR2 YFSETQ come from the germline V gene. Trimming cost V 0 bases and J 3 bases, with 6 bases left between them. The CDR3 here is CASSLEFDTEAFF. The CDR3 DNA sequence: TGCGCCAGCAGCTTGGAGTTTGACACTGAAGCTTTCTTT.

The chain's CDR3 is CASSSEHRSPDTQYF. CDR3 DNA: TGTGCCAGCAGTTCCGAACACCGATCCCCAGATACGCAGTATTTT. J is TRBJ2-3 and V is TRBV28; D unclear. Germline V gene sequence: CDR1 MDHEN, CDR2 SYDVKM. V lost 4 bases, J lost 4 bases, and 15 bases lay in between. The CDR3 loop spans 15 amino acids.

The chain links TRBV3-1 to TRBJ2-2; D remains unclear. This CDR3 contains 13 residues. Germline CDR1 and CDR2: LGHDT and YNNKEL (reference sequence). The germline V and J ends were trimmed by 1 base and 4 bases, with 4 bases remaining between them. In nucleotides, the CDR3 is TGTGCCAGCAGCCAAGGACTCACCGGGGAGCTGTTTTTT. It is translated as CASSQGLTGELFF.

This clonotype was recorded a few times. The chain recombines TRBV27 with TRBJ1-2; possible D gene TRBD1, 5 bases. Trimming left V 3 bases short and J 8 bases short, with 13 bases between. Germline CDR1 and CDR2: MNHEY and SMNVEV (reference sequence). The CDR3 is 13 amino acids. CDR3: CASSFRQSRGYTF. CDR3 DNA sequence: TGTGCCAGCAGTTTCCGACAGTCGAGAGGCTACACCTTC.

This clonotype was counted only a few times. CDR3 sequence (DNA): TGTGCCAGCTGGTCTGGGGACAGGCCCCAAGAGACCCAGTACTTC. Translating gives CASWSGDRPQETQYF. This chain connects TRBV2 to TRBJ2-5, with TRBD1 matching over 8 bases. V lost 8 bases to trimming and J lost 1 base; unmatched junction nucleotides: 9. This CDR3 has 15 amino acids. The germline V gene has CDR1 SNHLY and CDR2 FYNNEI.

In this sample, this clonotype turned up a few times. The V gene is TRBV12-3 or TRBV12-4, the J gene TRBJ1-3; D not certain. There are 12 residues in the CDR3. Trimming took 4 bases from V and 0 from J, leaving 1 base between them. This CDR3 reads CASSYSGNTIYF. The CDR3 region has the DNA TGTGCCAGCAGTTACTCTGGAAACACCATATATTTT.

The chain has TRBV29-1 and TRBJ1-2; 7 nucleotides agree with TRBD1. The V segment lost 1 base and the J segment 5 bases; nucleotides outside the gene matches: 13. Germline assignment: CDR1 SQVTM and CDR2 ANQGSEA. There are 16 residues in the CDR3. The CDR3 reads CSVEGDIRTGPYGYTF. For the CDR3, the DNA is TGCAGCGTTGAAGGTGATATCCGGACAGGCCCATATGGCTACACCTTC. Supplemented by reference TRBV29-1 and TRBJ1-2, the full variable domain reads SAVISQKPSRDICQRGTSLTIQCQVDSQVTMMFWYRQQPGQSLTLIATANQGSEATYESGFVIDKFPISRPNLTFSTLTVSNMSPEDSSIYLCSVEGDIRTGPYGYTFGSGTRLTVV.

This clonotype was counted only a few times. The chain links TRBV7-6 to TRBJ2-3, with 9 bases aligning to TRBD2. Trimming at V came to 2 bases and at J to 2 bases, leaving 5 bases not matched to a gene. Germline V gene sequence: CDR1 SGHVS, CDR2 FNYEAQ. The CDR3 extends over 16 amino acids. CDR3 region: CASSLTAGGPTDTQYF. The DNA for the CDR3 is TGTGCCAGCAGCTTAACGGCGGGGGGGCCCACAGATACGCAGTATTTT.

This clonotype was observed a few times. The chain uses TRBV12-3 or TRBV12-4 and TRBJ2-1; D could derive from TRBD1 or TRBD2 (5 bases each). This CDR3 is 16 amino acids long. The germline V and J ends were trimmed by 5 bases and 3 bases, with 17 bases remaining between them. The CDR3 nucleotides read TGTGCCAGCAGTCCCATGAGGGGTAGAGGCTACAATGAGCAGTTCTTC. Its translation: CASSPMRGRGYNEQFF.

J is TRBJ2-3 and V is TRBV7-2, with D possibly matching TRBD2 (6 bases). Trimming stripped 5 bases from V and 4 bases from J, with 19 bases between. This CDR3 spans 16 amino acids. Germline CDR1 SGHTA, CDR2 FQGNSA. The CDR3 DNA follows: TGTGCCAGCAGCACCCAGCGGCGGGGCGGGGCAGATACGCAGTATTTT. As protein: CASSTQRRGGADTQYF.

The V call is TRBV12-3 or TRBV12-4, the J call TRBJ2-2, with 11 bases fitting TRBD2. The trim removed 6 bases at V and 5 bases at J, leaving 8 bases unmatched. The CDR3 loop spans 16 amino acids. CDR3: CASSSSGGPWTGELFF. Written as DNA, the CDR3 is TGTGCCAGCAGCTCTAGCGGGGGGCCGTGGACCGGGGAGCTGTTTTTT.

This chain connects TRBV12-3 or TRBV12-4 to TRBJ1-2; D may be TRBD1 (6 bases). Trimming took 4 bases from V and 2 from J, leaving 17 bases between them. This CDR3 region has 16 residues. The CDR3 reads CASSSPGHRINYGYTF. CDR3 bases: TGTGCCAGCAGTTCACCGGGACACAGGATCAACTATGGCTACACCTTC.

This clonotype was counted only a few times. The V and J genes are TRBV28 and TRBJ1-5; D remains unclear. V lost 6 bases and J 0 bases, leaving 9 bases between the germline ends. Germline assignment: CDR1 MDHEN and CDR2 SYDVKM. The CDR3 length is 14 residues. CDR3 loop: CASRRVFSNQPQHF. The CDR3 DNA is TGTGCCAGCAGGCGGGTTTTTAGCAATCAGCCCCAGCATTTT.

This clonotype was detected only a few times. The chain recombines TRBV20-1 with TRBJ1-1; weak D call: TRBD1 (6 bases). Trimming left V 5 bases short and J 5 bases short, with 15 bases between. Germline V CDR1 and CDR2: DFQATT, SNEGSKA (reference sequence). The CDR3 totals 13 residues. The CDR3 DNA reads as TGCAGTGCTGGGGACACTCGGGAAACTGAAGCTTTCTTT. It codes for CSAGDTRETEAFF.

This chain links TRBV7-9 with TRBJ2-3; maybe TRBD1 (6 bases). The CDR3 runs 13 residues. With 7 bases removed from V and 4 bases from J, the gap between germline ends came to 12 bases. Germline loops: CDR1 SEHNR, CDR2 FQNEAQ (reference sequence). The CDR3 spells CASTLEGADTQYF. CDR3 DNA sequence: TGTGCCAGCACCCTCGAGGGGGCAGATACGCAGTATTTT.

The chain carries TRBV14 and TRBJ2-7, with TRBD1 as a possible D gene (5 bases). Germline assignment: CDR1 SGHDN and CDR2 FVKESK. This CDR3 has 13 residues. Trimming left V 2 bases short and J 1 base short, with 6 bases between. In DNA, the CDR3 is TGTGCCAGCAGCCAACAGGGTTCCTACGAGCAGTACGTC. Translation gives CASSQQGSYEQYV.